The rows below give T cell receptor beta chains drawn from one sample of a study of T cell repertoires in cytomegalovirus infection. One entry per CDR3 protein, called by TCRdb with MiXCR from the reads. The sample yields around 530,000 distinct CDR3 sequences, about 15% seen once. The material sequenced was CD8+ T cells from PBMCs. The receptors come from a human donor in good health (CMV status not recorded). Some clones in this sample may be carry-over from other donors' samples. Both conserved end residues are part of each CDR3. A D gene is named only where the DNA matches it firmly. A clone size is listed for some rows: how often the clone was seen (once, few, many), or a class if it is expanded.

CDR3 protein: CARDEKLFF
CDR3 DNA: TGTGCAAGAGATGAAAAACTGTTTTTT
D gene: NA
J gene: TRBJ1-4
clone size: few
V gene: TRBV5-6

CDR3 protein: CASSYGGSGDTQYF
CDR3 DNA: TGTGCCAGCAGTTACGGAGGGTCTGGAGATACGCAGTATTTT
D gene: NA
J gene: TRBJ2-3
clone size: NA
V gene: TRBV6-5

CDR3 protein: CASSPLAGDLYNEQFF
CDR3 DNA: TGTGCCAGCAGCCCGTTAGCGGGAGACCTCTACAATGAGCAGTTCTTC
D gene: TRBD2
J gene: TRBJ2-1
clone size: many
V gene: TRBV7-9

CDR3 protein: CASSFRTGGNTGELFF
CDR3 DNA: TGCGCCAGCAGCTTCCGGACAGGGGGAAACACCGGGGAGCTGTTTTTT
D gene: TRBD1
J gene: TRBJ2-2
clone size: few
V gene: TRBV5-1

CDR3 protein: CASRSEQETQYF
CDR3 DNA: TGTGCCAGCAGATCCGAGCAAGAGACCCAGTACTTC
D gene: NA
J gene: TRBJ2-5
clone size: once
V gene: TRBV25-1

CDR3 protein: CAISESVGNTIYF
CDR3 DNA: TGTGCCATCAGTGAGTCTGTTGGAAACACCATATATTTT
D gene: NA
J gene: TRBJ1-3
clone size: few
V gene: TRBV10-3

CDR3 protein: CASSRIPGQPSYGYTF
CDR3 DNA: TGTGCCAGCAGTCGTATTCCGGGACAGCCCTCCTATGGCTACACCTTC
D gene: TRBD1
J gene: TRBJ1-2
clone size: few
V gene: TRBV6-5

CDR3 protein: CSVEDRVRGRRAFF
CDR3 DNA: TGCAGCGTTGAAGATCGGGTTAGGGGGCGCCGGGCTTTCTTT
D gene: TRBD1
J gene: TRBJ1-1
clone size: NA
V gene: TRBV29-1

CDR3 protein: CATQDRGRLDEQYF
CDR3 DNA: TGTGCCACCCAAGACAGGGGGCGTTTAGACGAGCAGTACTTC
D gene: TRBD1
J gene: TRBJ2-7
clone size: NA
V gene: TRBV2

CDR3 protein: CASFRSTGWDYGYTF
CDR3 DNA: TGTGCCAGCTTCAGGTCGACAGGGTGGGACTATGGCTACACCTTC
D gene: TRBD1
J gene: TRBJ1-2
clone size: few
V gene: TRBV2